The clone carrying this T cell receptor beta chain was seen ten or more times. Orbital computed tomography and thyroid ultrasound, together with serum TRAb and thyroxine and clinical symptoms, were used for diagnoses. The entry originates in a study of T cells in Graves' hyperthyroidism and ophthalmopathy. RNA transcripts gave rise to amplified TCR beta CDR3 regions. The study used the HTBI primer set for a first-round RT-PCR of the TCR CDR3. TCRdb used MiXCR to reprocess the multiplex PCR reads, holding one entry per CDR3 protein. Among roughly 570,000 distinct CDR3 sequences listed, more than 45% were seen once. V lost 2 bases and J lost 4, with 13 bases in between. The CDR3 has 15 amino acids. Looked up from germline, CDR1 is SGHRS and CDR2 is YFSETQ.

The receptor comes from a woman in her late teens or twenties with Graves' hyperthyroidism. What was sequenced was peripheral blood or thyroid tissue (not recorded which). The chain carries TRBV5-1 and TRBJ1-5; D is unclear. This CDR3 reads CASSFSGQINQPQHF. For the CDR3, the DNA is TGCGCCAGCAGCTTTAGTGGGCAGATAAATCAGCCCCAGCATTTT.